This TCR beta chain appears in the sequencing data of a study of blood T cell repertoires in COVID-19. Study summary: Whether acute or convalescent, the COVID-19 samples came from the United States, Italy and Spain.

Libraries were prepared by immunoSEQ multiplex PCR; TCRdb keeps only in-frame clonotypes and omits some of them. Of approximately 53,000 clones listed, about nine tenths are singletons. Germline CDR1 GTSNPN, CDR2 SVGIG (reference sequence). This CDR3 spans 19 amino acids. V lost 0 bases, J lost 4 bases, and 25 bases lay in between. It was during active infection that Seattle patients were enrolled and then longitudinally followed. The rearrangement uses TRBV30 and TRBJ2-1; D may be TRBD2 (5 bases). The TCR originated in a woman over 75 with COVID-19, enrolled during active disease. The specimen sequenced was peripheral blood. The CDR3 DNA reads TGTGCCTGGAGTGTATATTTTCTTGGTCGCCTAGCTGATTACAATGAGCAGTTCTTC. Translated, it gives CAWSVYFLGRLADYNEQFF.